This T cell receptor beta chain was sequenced for a study of blood T cells in healthy people across ages. The CDR3 is 15 residues long. V shed 4 bases and J shed 2 bases, with 14 bases lying between them. Per the germline V gene, CDR1 is LGHNA and CDR2 is YSLEER. This clonotype has only a few counts. Sample-barcoded 5' priming and a J-beta primer mix drove a second PCR of about 7 to 12 cycles. In TCRdb, the 5' RACE reads were re-called with MiXCR into one record per CDR3 protein. The repertoire holds fewer than 2 million distinct CDR3 sequences, with 39% as singletons. This TCR was sampled from a human donor in good health. The chain uses TRBV4-3 and TRBJ1-1, with TRBD1 as a possible D gene (6 bases). The specimen sequenced was blood. In DNA, the CDR3 is TGCGCCAGCAGCCCCCAACAGGGTTTCAACACTGAAGCTTTCTTT. Its protein is CASSPQQGFNTEAFF.